The T cell receptor (beta chain) described here comes from a study of blood T cells in healthy people across ages. PCR was performed a second time for about 6 to 12 cycles using a sample-barcoded 5' primer and a J-beta primer mix. A template-switch adaptor that had 12 random nucleotides put a tag on each cDNA molecule. Any given sample supplied a minimum of 2.5 million CDR3-containing paired-end reads. TCRdb re-called the 5' RACE reads with MiXCR, one entry per CDR3 protein. The table records hundreds of thousands of distinct CDR3 sequences, 45% to 65% of them present only once. PBMCs numbering at least 7 million were isolated per sample. Study-level findings and limits: Older age went with lower TCR beta diversity per million T cells, in a roughly linear way.

Germline V gene lookup returns CDR1 WSHSY and CDR2 SAAADI. V trimming: 3 bases; J trimming: 2 bases; junction bases outside the gene matches: 5. CDR3 length: 15 amino acids. On this clonotype itself: Its cognate antigen is unknown.

This sequence was found in a man between 60 and 75 years old in good health. Sequencing was performed on blood. This chain links TRBV10-2 with TRBJ2-3, with 7 nucleotides matching TRBD2. The CDR3 is CASSEQAGTTDTQYF. CDR3 DNA sequence: TGCGCCAGCAGTGAACAAGCGGGGACCACAGATACGCAGTATTTT.